The 16 T cell receptor beta chains below come from one sample, sequenced in a study of cytomegalovirus exposure and HLA in healthy donors. The PCR ran on 60 Vbeta and 13 Jbeta primers. Generated by immunoSEQ multiplex PCR, the TCRdb table keeps only in-frame clones and is missing some. The profile shows 230,000 or so clones, around 90% of them singletons. Sequenced: PBMCs. Every receptor here comes from a girl aged 2-9 years in good health and CMV-seronegative.

This clone was found a few times. Other DNA sequences in this specimen translate into the identical CDR3. This rearrangement joins TRBV7-8 to TRBJ2-5; D unclear. Germline V CDR1 and CDR2: SGHVS, FQNEAQ. Trimming stripped 5 bases from V and 5 bases from J, with 12 bases between. The CDR3 runs to 13 residues. CDR3 sequence reads: CASSQPVEETQYF. CDR3 sequence (DNA): TGTGCCAGCAGCCAACCCGTGGAGGAGACCCAGTACTTC.

This clone occurred a few times. The chain has TRBV5-1 and TRBJ1-6; 7 bases are shared with TRBD1. The V gene's germline CDR1 is SGHRS and CDR2 YFSETQ. The CDR3 is 14 residues long. The junction had 1 base not matched to a gene; V was cut back by 3 bases and J by 4 bases. CDR3 in amino acids: CASSSTGYNSPLHF. The CDR3 DNA is TGCGCCAGCAGCTCGACAGGGTATAATTCACCCCTCCACTTT.

The chain carries TRBV10-3 and TRBJ2-7; perhaps TRBD2 as D (6 bases). The CDR3 has 17 amino acids. Germline V CDR1 and CDR2: ENHRY, SYGVKD. Trimming pared 3 bases from V and 0 bases from J, leaving 18 bases between. The CDR3 DNA reads TGTGCCATCAGTGAATCCTCCCGGGACGGGAGCTCCTACGAGCAGTACTTC. Amino acid sequence: CAISESSRDGSSYEQYF.

This rearrangement joins TRBV7-8 to TRBJ2-2; the D is unclear. Between the trimmed V and J ends, which lost 10 bases and 0 bases, there was a span of 3 bases. Germline CDR1 and CDR2: SGHVS and FQNEAQ. The CDR3 consists of 11 residues. The chain's CDR3 is CATSNTGELFF. The CDR3 DNA reads as TGTGCCACCTCGAACACCGGGGAGCTGTTTTTT.

This chain links TRBV6-5 with TRBJ1-5, with 10 bases fitting TRBD1. With 0 bases clipped from V and 6 bases from J, the junction kept 2 bases outside the gene matches. The CDR3 sequence is 15 residues long. CDR1 MNHEY and CDR2 SVGAGI come from the germline V gene. The CDR3 coding sequence is TGTGCCAGCAGTTACTCCGGACAGGGGGGTCAGCCCCAGCATTTT. Protein: CASSYSGQGGQPQHF.

A word on this clone: Mismatch with germline at one junction end may stem from a read error. The same CDR3 can be traced to other DNA sequences in this sample. This chain links TRBV7-9 with TRBJ1-1; D unclear. Germline values: CDR1 SEHNR, CDR2 FQNEAQ (reference sequence). This CDR3 is 17 amino acids long. For the CDR3, the DNA is TGTGCCAGCAGCTTAGCGCTAAGTGCGGGGAAGGGCACTGAAGCCTTCTTT. It translates to CASSLALSAGKGTEAFF.

The V call is TRBV14, the J call TRBJ1-1; D might be TRBD1 (6 bases). Germline lookup yields CDR1 SGHDN and CDR2 FVKESK. Trimming pared 5 bases from V and 1 base from J, leaving 17 bases between. This CDR3 is 16 amino acids long. CDR3 sequence reads: CASSSRTVLWNTEAFF. The CDR3 nucleotides read TGTGCCAGCAGCTCCAGGACAGTCCTGTGGAACACTGAAGCTTTCTTT.

This chain connects TRBV30 to TRBJ1-2, with a weak D call TRBD1 (6 bases). The V gene's germline CDR1 is GTSNPN and CDR2 SVGIG (reference sequence). The CDR3 consists of 12 residues. V was clipped by 3 bases and J by 5 bases, with 10 bases between them. The CDR3, as DNA: TGTGCCTGGAGAGGGGGAAGGTATGGCTACACCTTC. It codes for CAWRGGRYGYTF. Looking up the rest from reference TRBV30 and TRBJ1-2 gives the full variable domain: SQTIHQWPATLVQPVGSPLSLECTVEGTSNPNLYWYRQAAGRGLQLLFYSVGIGQISSEVPQNLSASRPQDRQFILSSKKLLLSDSGFYLCAWRGGRYGYTFGSGTRLTVV.

The CDR3 protein is CASSLDRLLRDEQYF. CDR3 bases: TGTGCCAGCAGCTTAGATAGACTGCTTCGGGACGAGCAGTACTTC. The gene calls are TRBV11-2 and TRBJ2-7; unclear D gene. The V end lost 0 bases, the J end lost 5 bases, and 14 bases lay between the germline ends. Germline loops: CDR1 SGHAT, CDR2 FQNNGV. CDR3 length: 15 residues.

The chain combines TRBV4-1 with TRBJ2-2, with 10 bases that match TRBD2. The CDR3 contains 17 residues. V was clipped by 4 bases and J by 8 bases; unmatched bases: 13. The V gene's germline CDR1 is MGHRA and CDR2 YSYEKL. In DNA form, the CDR3 reads TGCGCCAGCAGCCGAAGCCCGGGACTAGCGAATATTGGGGAGCTGTTTTTT. This gives the protein CASSRSPGLANIGELFF.

The J gene is TRBJ1-5, the V gene TRBV27; tentative D call: TRBD1 (6 bases). The V end lost 5 bases, the J end lost 3 bases, and 17 bases lay between the germline ends. Germline-derived CDR1 and CDR2 are MNHEY and SMNVEV (reference sequence). The CDR3 consists of 16 residues. CDR3 nucleotides: TGTGCCAGCAGTCCGGTATTGGGACACCCCAATCAGCCCCAGCATTTT. Translated, it gives CASSPVLGHPNQPQHF.

This clone was observed once. This sequence joins TRBV5-4 and TRBJ2-3; TRBD2 matches 12 bases. The ends lost 4 bases at V and 0 bases at J; junction bases unmatched: 9. This CDR3 has 18 residues. Germline CDR1 reads SGHNT; CDR2 reads YYREEE (reference sequence). The CDR3 protein is CASSRTSGGTLSTDTQYF. The CDR3 coding sequence is TGTGCCAGCAGCCGAACTAGCGGGGGGACTCTTAGCACAGATACGCAGTATTTT.

V gene TRBV6-1 combines with J gene TRBJ2-2; D unclear. There are 13 residues in the CDR3. Germline V gives CDR1 MNHNS, CDR2 SASEGT. V was clipped by 5 bases and J by 3 bases, with 7 bases between them. For the CDR3, the DNA is TGTGCCAGCAGTCCTTCTTACACCGGGGAGCTGTTTTTT. The encoded protein is CASSPSYTGELFF.

The chain combines TRBV21-1 with TRBJ1-5. TRBV21-1 represents a pseudogene. The CDR3 contains 15 residues. CDR3 in DNA: TGTGCCAGCAGCACGCAAACGGGAGCCAATCAGCCCCAGCATTTT. Amino acids: CASSTQTGANQPQHF.

This clone has more than one count but fewer than ten. The rearrangement links TRBV5-5 to TRBJ1-4; TRBD1 matches 8 bases. V gave up 2 bases and J gave up 6 bases; unmatched junction bases: 6. This CDR3 is built from 15 residues. Germline V gene sequence: CDR1 SGHKS, CDR2 YYEKEE (reference sequence). The CDR3 region is CASSLTQGDYEKLFF. CDR3 DNA sequence: TGTGCCAGCAGCTTAACACAGGGGGATTATGAAAAACTGTTTTTT.

The chain carries TRBV2 and TRBJ2-6, with 8 bases matching TRBD2. V dropped 4 bases and J dropped 4; count of bases not matched to a gene: 9. CDR1 SNHLY and CDR2 FYNNEI come from the germline V gene. The CDR3 has 17 residues. The CDR3 is CASSAPVGGGGANVLTF. The CDR3 region has the DNA TGTGCCAGCAGTGCCCCCGTCGGGGGGGGAGGGGCCAACGTCCTGACTTTC.